This entry lists 21 T cell receptor beta chains sequenced from one sample in a study of cytomegalovirus exposure and HLA in healthy donors. It was with 60 Vbeta and 13 Jbeta primers that the PCR ran. Sequencing used immunoSEQ multiplex PCR; TCRdb keeps in-frame clones, though not all of them. The sample contains 150,000 or so clones, approximately 78% of which appear only once. The sample comprised PBMCs. The receptors shown here come from a woman in her thirties or forties in good health and CMV-seronegative.

J is TRBJ1-5 and V is TRBV6-4; no firm D call. The CDR3 extends over 17 amino acids. Trimming pared 2 bases from V and 1 base from J, leaving 15 bases between. CDR1 and CDR2 (germline): MRHNA, SNTAGT. CDR3 amino acids: CASSDPARIGSNQPQHF. The CDR3 bases are TGTGCCAGCAGTGACCCCGCTAGGATTGGGAGCAATCAGCCCCAGCATTTT.

V gene TRBV7-9 combines with J gene TRBJ1-2; D is unclear. The V and J ends lost 5 bases and 9 bases respectively, with 16 bases between them. Germline V lookup: CDR1 SEHNR, CDR2 FQNEAQ (reference sequence). CDR3 length: 13 residues. CDR3 residues: CASSPFEGGSYTF. CDR3 DNA sequence: TGTGCCAGCAGCCCCTTCGAGGGAGGGAGCTACACCTTC.

The chain uses TRBV27 and TRBJ1-2; 8 positions match TRBD1. From germline, CDR1 is MNHEY and CDR2 SMNVEV (reference sequence). The CDR3 covers 14 residues. Trimming took 4 bases from V and 4 from J; bases not matched to a gene: 5. CDR3 in DNA: TGTGCCAGCAGTTCATCCGGGACAGGCTATGGCTACACCTTC. It is translated as CASSSSGTGYGYTF.

This chain uses TRBV11-2 with TRBJ1-1; D possibly corresponds to TRBD1 (6 bases). The CDR3 covers 13 residues. Germline CDR1 is SGHAT and CDR2 is FQNNGV. Trimming shortened V by 6 bases and J by 3 bases, and 11 bases separated the two germline ends. The CDR3 bases are TGTGCCAGCAGTATAACAGGGTACACTGAAGCTTTCTTT. Encoded protein: CASSITGYTEAFF.

J is TRBJ2-1 and V is TRBV6-5; TRBD1 matches 11 bases. The J segment lost 9 bases and the V segment lost 2 bases, leaving 9 bases of the junction unmatched. The V gene's germline CDR1 is MNHEY and CDR2 SVGAGI. This CDR3 has 16 amino acids. The CDR3 loop reads CASSYNSGQGVGEQFF. As DNA, the CDR3 is TGTGCCAGCAGTTACAATTCGGGACAGGGGGTAGGTGAGCAGTTCTTC.

The rearrangement uses TRBV5-4 and TRBJ1-6; 9 bases fit TRBD1. The CDR3 runs to 14 residues. The V segment lost 3 bases and the J segment 8 bases; nucleotides outside the gene matches: 3. Germline values: CDR1 SGHNT, CDR2 YYREEE (reference sequence). CDR3 protein: CASSSRDRDSPLHF. CDR3 coding DNA: TGTGCCAGCAGCTCCCGGGACAGGGATTCACCCCTCCACTTT.

The chain uses TRBV15 and TRBJ2-1, with 15 bases aligning to TRBD2. The CDR3 is made up of 17 amino acids. The V gene's germline CDR1 is LNHNV and CDR2 YYDKDF (reference sequence). V was clipped by 5 bases and J by 7 bases; unmatched bases: 9. The CDR3 spells CATSRGLAGGPGNEQFF. CDR3 DNA sequence: TGTGCCACCAGCCGAGGACTAGCGGGGGGGCCGGGAAATGAGCAGTTCTTC. Full variable domain (outside the CDR3, taken from reference TRBV15 and TRBJ2-1): DAMVIQNPRYQVTQFGKPVTLSCSQTLNHNVMYWYQQKSSQAPKLLFHYYDKDFNNEADTPDNFQSRRPNTSFCFLDIRSPGLGDTAMYLCATSRGLAGGPGNEQFFGPGTRLTVL.

J is TRBJ2-3 and V is TRBV2; 11 bases agree with TRBD1. Germline V gives CDR1 SNHLY, CDR2 FYNNEI. The junction had 8 bases not matched to a gene; V was cut back by 6 bases and J by 3 bases. This CDR3 comprises 16 residues. DNA of the CDR3: TGTGCCAGCAGAGCATGGACAGGGGGCGAAACAGATACGCAGTATTTT. Protein product: CASRAWTGGETDTQYF.

The rearrangement joins TRBV27 to TRBJ1-1; D is perhaps TRBD1 (6 bases). The CDR3 is made up of 15 amino acids. The V end lost 5 bases, the J end lost 1 base, and 14 bases lay between the germline ends. Germline loops: CDR1 MNHEY, CDR2 SMNVEV (reference sequence). CDR3 protein: CASSPTGRANTEAFF. CDR3 DNA: TGTGCCAGCAGTCCTACAGGGAGGGCGAACACTGAAGCTTTCTTT.

This clone was detected a few times. The chain's CDR3 is CASSTGTGVYGNYGYTF. CDR3 in DNA: TGTGCCAGCAGTACCGGGACAGGGGTTTATGGGAACTATGGCTACACCTTC. This chain links TRBV28 with TRBJ1-2, with 10 positions matching TRBD1. CDR3 length equals 17 residues. V lost 5 bases and J lost 2; bases outside the gene matches: 11. The germline V gene has CDR1 MDHEN and CDR2 SYDVKM.

This clone showed up just once. The V gene is TRBV5-1, the J gene TRBJ2-3; 12 bases are a match to TRBD1. V shed 0 bases and J 4 bases; nucleotides not matched to a gene: 3. The length of the CDR3 is 16 residues. The germline CDR1 and CDR2 sequences are SGHRS and YFSETQ. The CDR3 is CASSLEGTGGADTQYF. DNA of the CDR3: TGCGCCAGCAGCTTGGAAGGGACAGGGGGCGCAGATACGCAGTATTTT.

This chain connects TRBV15 to TRBJ1-5; weak D call: TRBD1 (5 bases). V lost 5 bases, J lost 5 bases, and 10 bases lay in between. This CDR3 contains 13 residues. Germline V gene sequence: CDR1 LNHNV, CDR2 YYDKDF (reference sequence). The CDR3 loop reads CATSGQVDQPQHF. The CDR3 bases are TGTGCCACCAGCGGACAAGTCGATCAGCCCCAGCATTTT.

The chain links TRBV6-5 to TRBJ2-1; maybe TRBD2 (7 bases). CDR1 is MNHEY, CDR2 SVGAGI, per germline. The V end was cut by 4 bases, the J end by 8 bases, with 18 bases between. CDR3 length: 15 residues. The DNA for the CDR3 is TGTGCCAGCAGTTTACGCTCGGGGGGCATCCATGAGCAGTTCTTC. It yields the protein CASSLRSGGIHEQFF.

This clone has a handful of counts. This sequence joins TRBV10-3 and TRBJ1-1; 7 bases fit TRBD1. V lost 5 bases, J lost 1 base, and 7 bases stayed unmatched. The CDR3 covers 15 residues. Germline assignment: CDR1 ENHRY and CDR2 SYGVKD. CDR3 sequence: CAISPGQMGNTEAFF. The CDR3 nucleotides are TGTGCCATCAGTCCGGGACAGATGGGGAACACTGAAGCTTTCTTT.

This clone occurred a few times. This CDR3 reads CASSLLAGFDEKLFF. The DNA for the CDR3 is TGCGCCAGCAGCTTGCTTGCGGGCTTCGATGAAAAACTGTTTTTT. The chain employs TRBV5-1 and TRBJ1-4; D gene ambiguous. The CDR3 sequence is 15 residues long. Trimming took off 1 base at V and 6 bases at J, with 13 bases between the two ends. The germline gives CDR1 SGHRS, CDR2 YFSETQ.

The V gene is TRBV5-4, the J gene TRBJ2-5; D is perhaps TRBD2 (6 bases). The germline CDR1 and CDR2 sequences are SGHNT and YYREEE (reference sequence). V dropped 3 bases and J dropped 5 bases, with 23 bases sitting between them. The CDR3 is made up of 17 amino acids. The CDR3 sequence: CASSSSLRRGGGETQYF. The DNA for the CDR3 is TGTGCCAGCAGCTCTAGCCTCCGTCGGGGTGGAGGGGAGACCCAGTACTTC.

This clone was recorded once. The genes are TRBV28 and TRBJ1-2; D is possibly TRBD1 (5 bases). CDR1 is MDHEN and CDR2 is SYDVKM in the germline V gene. Trimming shortened V by 4 bases and J by 4 bases, and 19 bases separated the two germline ends. The CDR3 has 16 residues. The CDR3 is CASSSLNQGFFYGYTF. The CDR3 DNA reads as TGTGCCAGCAGTTCACTAAACCAGGGATTTTTCTATGGCTACACCTTC.

This clone has only one observation. The sample holds other DNA sequences that translate to the same CDR3. This chain links TRBV27 with TRBJ1-2, with D perhaps matching TRBD1 (5 bases). CDR3 length equals 18 residues. Germline V gives CDR1 MNHEY, CDR2 SMNVEV (reference sequence). V lost 3 bases, J lost 1 base, and 21 bases lay in between. DNA for the CDR3: TGTGCCAGCAGTTTTTCTCGATTGGGCAGGGCCAATAACTATGGCTACACCTTC. Its translation is CASSFSRLGRANNYGYTF.

The chain employs TRBV5-1 and TRBJ1-2, with 9 bases identical to TRBD1. There are 16 residues in the CDR3. CDR1 and CDR2 (germline): SGHRS, YFSETQ. V was pared by 4 bases and J by 8 bases, with 15 bases of the junction left unmatched. The CDR3 loop is CASSPYQQGAPRGYTF. CDR3 bases: TGCGCCAGCAGCCCCTATCAACAGGGGGCCCCTAGGGGCTACACCTTC.

V and J are TRBV4-2 and TRBJ2-1, with 10 nucleotides matching TRBD2. Per germline, CDR1 LGHNA and CDR2 YNFKEQ. This CDR3 is built from 18 residues. The V segment lost 1 base and the J segment 6 bases; nucleotides outside the gene matches: 12. This chain's CDR3 is CASSQARGGAGGANEQFF. The DNA of the CDR3 is TGTGCCAGCAGCCAAGCCCGCGGGGGAGCGGGGGGGGCCAATGAGCAGTTCTTC.

The genes are TRBV28 and TRBJ1-2; 8 bases line up with TRBD1. CDR1 and CDR2 from the germline V gene are MDHEN and SYDVKM. Losses at the gene ends were 5 bases for V and 3 bases for J; bases not matched to a gene: 5. The CDR3 contains 14 residues. The CDR3 here is CASSPRTGHYGYTF. DNA of the CDR3: TGTGCCAGCAGTCCGAGGACAGGGCACTATGGCTACACCTTC.